A single sample gave rise to the 10 T cell receptor beta chains below, sequenced in a study of cytomegalovirus exposure and HLA in healthy donors. In the PCR, 60 Vbeta and 13 Jbeta primers were used. Assay: immunoSEQ multiplex PCR; the TCRdb copy retains only in-frame clones and omits some. The table lists over 50,000 clones, 77% of them singletons, with around 2.4% in the top ten. Sequenced input: PBMCs. The receptors originated from a female donor in good health and CMV-seronegative.

The chain uses TRBV7-9 and TRBJ1-4, with TRBD1 as a possible D gene (6 bases). V dropped 5 bases and J dropped 5 bases, with 18 bases sitting between them. The CDR3 is made up of 16 amino acids. Germline values: CDR1 SEHNR, CDR2 FQNEAQ (reference sequence). CDR3 region: CASSIRWGPGNEKLFF. In DNA, the CDR3 is TGTGCCAGCAGCATCCGGTGGGGGCCGGGAAATGAAAAACTGTTTTTT.

This clone was detected only once. This sequence joins TRBV6-5 and TRBJ2-7, with 10 bases lining up with TRBD1. Germline CDR1 is MNHEY and CDR2 is SVGAGI. The CDR3 is 16 residues long. V lost 0 bases to trimming and J lost 2 bases; unmatched junction nucleotides: 4. CDR3 nucleotide sequence: TGTGCCAGCAGTTACTCGTCAGGGACAGGGGCCTACGAGCAGTACTTC. Its protein is CASSYSSGTGAYEQYF.

The chain combines TRBV18 with TRBJ1-1; TRBD1 matches at 9 bases. CDR1 and CDR2 from the germline V gene are KGHSH and LQKENI. This CDR3 comprises 14 residues. The ends lost 6 bases at V and 3 bases at J; junction bases unmatched: 5. The CDR3 spells CASSRTGADTEAFF. The CDR3 region has the DNA TGTGCCAGCTCCCGGACAGGGGCGGACACTGAAGCTTTCTTT.

V usage is TRBV6-1 and J usage is TRBJ1-2; no clear D gene. V was trimmed by 6 bases and J by 1 base, leaving 9 bases between them. This CDR3 has 13 residues. Germline assignment: CDR1 MNHNS and CDR2 SASEGT. The CDR3 region has the DNA TGTGCCAGCAGGGACGGAGGTAACTATGGCTACACCTTC. Its protein product is CASRDGGNYGYTF.

The chain's CDR3 is CASGGQVTEAFF. CDR3 DNA: TGTGCCAGTGGGGGACAGGTCACTGAAGCTTTCTTT. The V gene is TRBV19, the J gene TRBJ1-1, with 8 nucleotides matching TRBD1. CDR1 is LNHDA and CDR2 is SQIVND in the germline V gene (reference sequence). This CDR3 region has 12 residues. V shed 8 bases and J 4 bases; nucleotides not matched to a gene: 3.

V gene TRBV5-1 combines with J gene TRBJ2-7, with D perhaps TRBD1 (6 bases). This CDR3 has 15 residues. V gave up 4 bases and J gave up 5 bases, with 19 bases separating them. In germline, CDR1 is SGHRS, CDR2 YFSETQ. This CDR3 is CASSANPDRSHEQYF. In DNA form, the CDR3 reads TGCGCCAGCAGCGCCAACCCCGACAGGTCCCACGAGCAGTACTTC. The entire variable domain, with the rest obtained from reference TRBV5-1 and TRBJ2-7, is as follows: KAGVTQTPRYLIKTRGQQVTLSCSPISGHRSVSWYQQTPGQGLQFLFEYFSETQRNKGNFPGRFSGRQFSNSRSEMNVSTLELGDSALYLCASSANPDRSHEQYFGPGTRLTVT.

This clone occurred once. V usage is TRBV30 and J usage is TRBJ1-2; 11 bases agree with TRBD1. Germline-derived CDR1 and CDR2 are GTSNPN and SVGIG (reference sequence). V dropped 2 bases and J dropped 7; count of bases not matched to a gene: 9. The CDR3 has 15 residues. The CDR3 here is CAWSRAGQGAGGYTF. The CDR3 coding sequence is TGTGCCTGGAGTCGGGCTGGACAGGGGGCTGGTGGCTACACCTTC.

The CDR3 is CASKGGGGHLYNEQFF. The CDR3, as DNA: TGTGCCAGCAAAGGAGGGGGAGGGCACCTATACAATGAGCAGTTCTTC. The V and J genes are TRBV5-4 and TRBJ2-1; possibly TRBD2 for D (7 bases). The V end was cut by 6 bases, the J end by 4 bases, with 20 bases between. Germline-derived CDR1 and CDR2 are SGHNT and YYREEE (reference sequence). This CDR3 contains 16 residues.

The gene calls are TRBV28 and TRBJ1-1, with D perhaps matching TRBD1 (5 bases). CDR1 and CDR2 (germline): MDHEN, SYDVKM. V lost 7 bases and J lost 0, with 6 bases in between. The CDR3 totals 12 residues. CDR3 bases: TGTGCCAGCAAGACAGTGAACACTGAAGCTTTCTTT. Its translation: CASKTVNTEAFF.

The V call is TRBV7-2, the J call TRBJ2-1; TRBD2 agrees at 12 bases. There are 14 residues in the CDR3. The trim removed 2 bases at V and 9 bases at J, leaving 2 bases unmatched. Per germline, CDR1 SGHTA and CDR2 FQGNSA. CDR3 nucleotide sequence: TGTGCCAGCAGCTTACGACTAGCGGGAGCTGAGCAGTTCTTC. Translation gives CASSLRLAGAEQFF.